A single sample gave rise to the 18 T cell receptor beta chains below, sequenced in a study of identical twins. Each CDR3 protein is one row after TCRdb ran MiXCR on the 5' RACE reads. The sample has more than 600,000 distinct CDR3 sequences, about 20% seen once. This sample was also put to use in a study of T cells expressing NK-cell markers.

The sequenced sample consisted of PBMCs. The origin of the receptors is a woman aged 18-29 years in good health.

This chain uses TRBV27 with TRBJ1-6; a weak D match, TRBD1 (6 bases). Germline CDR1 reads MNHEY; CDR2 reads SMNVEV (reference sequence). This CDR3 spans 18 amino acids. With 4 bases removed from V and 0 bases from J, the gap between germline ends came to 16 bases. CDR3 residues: CASSSGRGGPSYNSPLHF. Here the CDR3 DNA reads TGTGCCAGCAGTTCGGGCCGGGGGGGCCCCTCCTATAATTCACCCCTCCACTTT.

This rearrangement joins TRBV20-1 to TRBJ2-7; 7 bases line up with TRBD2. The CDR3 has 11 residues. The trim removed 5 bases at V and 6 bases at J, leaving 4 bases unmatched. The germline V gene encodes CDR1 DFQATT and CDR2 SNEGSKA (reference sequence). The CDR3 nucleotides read TGCAGTGCTGCCGGGAGGTTCGAGCAGTACTTC. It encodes CSAAGRFEQYF.

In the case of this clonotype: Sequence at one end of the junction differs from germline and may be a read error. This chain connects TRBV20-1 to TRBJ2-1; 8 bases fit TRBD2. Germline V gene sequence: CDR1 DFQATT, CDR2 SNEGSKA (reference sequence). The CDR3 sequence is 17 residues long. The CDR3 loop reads CCASPEFGGAGNNEQFF. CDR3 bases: TGCTGTGCTTCCCCTGAATTCGGGGGGGCTGGGAACAATGAGCAGTTCTTC.

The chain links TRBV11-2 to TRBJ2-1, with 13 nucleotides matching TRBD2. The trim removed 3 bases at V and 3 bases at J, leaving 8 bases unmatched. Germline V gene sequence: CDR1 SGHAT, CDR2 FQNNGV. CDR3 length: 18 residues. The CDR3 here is CASSFPERTSGSYNEQFF. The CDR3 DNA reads TGTGCCAGCAGCTTTCCAGAACGGACTAGCGGGAGCTACAATGAGCAGTTCTTC. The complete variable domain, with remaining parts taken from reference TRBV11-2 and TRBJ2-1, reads EAGVAQSPRYKIIEKRQSVAFWCNPISGHATLYWYQQILGQGPKLLIQFQNNGVVDDSQLPKDRFSAERLKGVDSTLKIQPAKLEDSAVYLCASSFPERTSGSYNEQFFGPGTRLTVL.

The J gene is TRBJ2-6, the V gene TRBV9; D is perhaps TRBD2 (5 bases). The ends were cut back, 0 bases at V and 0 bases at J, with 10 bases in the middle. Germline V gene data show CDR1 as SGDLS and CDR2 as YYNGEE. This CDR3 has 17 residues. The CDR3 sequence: CASSVDGVDSGANVLTF. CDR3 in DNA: TGTGCCAGCAGCGTAGACGGGGTTGACTCTGGGGCCAACGTCCTGACTTTC. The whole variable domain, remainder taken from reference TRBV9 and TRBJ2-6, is DSGVTQTPKHLITATGQRVTLRCSPRSGDLSVYWYQQSLDQGLQFLIQYYNGEERAKGNILERFSAQQFPDLHSELNLSSLELGDSALYFCASSVDGVDSGANVLTFGAGSRLTVL.

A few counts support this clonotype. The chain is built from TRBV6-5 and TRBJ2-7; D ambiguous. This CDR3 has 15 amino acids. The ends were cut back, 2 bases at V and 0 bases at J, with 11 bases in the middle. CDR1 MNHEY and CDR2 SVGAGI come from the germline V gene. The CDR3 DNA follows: TGTGCCAGCAGTTACAGCGCCCGCTACTCCTACGAGCAGTACTTC. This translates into CASSYSARYSYEQYF.

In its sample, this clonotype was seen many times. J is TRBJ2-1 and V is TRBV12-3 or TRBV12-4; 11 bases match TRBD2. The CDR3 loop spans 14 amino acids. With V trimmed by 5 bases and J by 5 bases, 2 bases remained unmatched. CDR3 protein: CASSTSGGDNEQFF. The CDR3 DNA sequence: TGTGCCAGCAGTACTAGCGGGGGAGACAATGAGCAGTTCTTC.

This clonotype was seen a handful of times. The CDR3 DNA reads as TGTGCCATCAGTGAGTTAGGACAGGGTAACGCTGGGGCCAACGTCCTGACTTTC. Translation gives CAISELGQGNAGANVLTF. The chain recombines TRBV10-3 with TRBJ2-6; TRBD1 matches 8 bases. This CDR3 spans 18 amino acids. Germline assignment: CDR1 ENHRY and CDR2 SYGVKD. The J segment lost 2 bases and the V segment lost 1 base, leaving 7 bases of the junction unmatched.

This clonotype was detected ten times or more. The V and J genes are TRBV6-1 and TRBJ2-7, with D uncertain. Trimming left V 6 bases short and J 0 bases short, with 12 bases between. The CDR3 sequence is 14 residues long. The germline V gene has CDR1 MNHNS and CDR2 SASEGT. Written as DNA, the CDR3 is TGTGCCAGCAGCCGAGACGTAAGCTCCTACGAGCAGTACTTC. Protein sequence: CASSRDVSSYEQYF.

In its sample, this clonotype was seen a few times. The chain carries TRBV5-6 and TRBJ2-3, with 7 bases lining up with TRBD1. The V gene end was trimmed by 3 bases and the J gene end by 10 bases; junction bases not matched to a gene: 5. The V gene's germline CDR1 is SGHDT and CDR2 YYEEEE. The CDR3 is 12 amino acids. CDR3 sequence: CASSSGQYAQYF. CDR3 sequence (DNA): TGTGCCAGCAGCTCGGGACAGTACGCGCAGTATTTT.

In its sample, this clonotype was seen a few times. The CDR3: CASSPGNYNEQFF. In DNA, the CDR3 is TGTGCCAGCAGCCCCGGGAACTACAATGAGCAGTTCTTC. The rearrangement joins TRBV14 to TRBJ2-1; TRBD2 might be the D (5 bases). V lost 4 bases to trimming and J lost 3 bases, with 7 bases between them. Looked up from germline, CDR1 is SGHDN and CDR2 is FVKESK. The CDR3 has 13 amino acids.

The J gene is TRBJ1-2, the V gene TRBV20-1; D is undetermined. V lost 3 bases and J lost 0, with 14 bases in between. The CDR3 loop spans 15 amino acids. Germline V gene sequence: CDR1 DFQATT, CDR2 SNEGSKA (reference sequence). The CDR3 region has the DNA TGCAGTGCTAGGATGGATACAGCTTCTAACTATGGCTACACCTTC. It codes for CSARMDTASNYGYTF.

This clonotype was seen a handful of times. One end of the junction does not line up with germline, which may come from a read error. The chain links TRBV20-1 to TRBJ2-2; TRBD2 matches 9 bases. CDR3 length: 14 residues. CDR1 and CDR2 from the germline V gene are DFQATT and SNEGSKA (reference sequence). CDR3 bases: TGCAGTGCCCAGACTAGCGGTGGCACCGGGGAGCTGTTCTTT. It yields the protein CSAQTSGGTGELFF.

CDR3 DNA sequence: TGTGCCAGTAGTATGGCAGCGTTCGGGGGCTACACCTTC. As protein: CASSMAAFGGYTF. This chain uses TRBV19 with TRBJ1-2; D unclear. The CDR3 is made up of 13 amino acids. Germline V gene lookup returns CDR1 LNHDA and CDR2 SQIVND (reference sequence). V gave up 3 bases and J gave up 8 bases, with 13 bases separating them.

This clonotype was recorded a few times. The CDR3 region is CASSLARVGGSTYEQYF. The CDR3 nucleotides read TGTGCCAGCAGCTTAGCGCGCGTTGGGGGGTCCACCTACGAGCAGTACTTC. The chain is built from TRBV7-2 and TRBJ2-7, with D possibly TRBD2 on 6 matching bases. CDR1 and CDR2 from the germline V gene are SGHTA and FQGNSA. The ends were cut back, 0 bases at V and 2 bases at J, with 17 bases in the middle. The CDR3 runs to 17 residues.

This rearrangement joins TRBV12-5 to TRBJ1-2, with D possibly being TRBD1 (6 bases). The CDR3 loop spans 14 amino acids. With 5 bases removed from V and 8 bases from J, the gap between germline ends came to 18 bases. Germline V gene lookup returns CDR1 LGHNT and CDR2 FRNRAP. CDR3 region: CASGPTPQGGGYTF. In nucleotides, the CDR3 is TGTGCTAGTGGTCCAACCCCACAGGGAGGCGGCTACACCTTC.

The DNA of the CDR3 is TGTGCCAGCAGCCCACTTAACACAGATACGCAGTATTTT. This codes for CASSPLNTDTQYF. J is TRBJ2-3 and V is TRBV12-3 or TRBV12-4; D remains unclear. The CDR3 loop spans 13 amino acids. The ends were cut back, 6 bases at V and 2 bases at J, with 9 bases in the middle.

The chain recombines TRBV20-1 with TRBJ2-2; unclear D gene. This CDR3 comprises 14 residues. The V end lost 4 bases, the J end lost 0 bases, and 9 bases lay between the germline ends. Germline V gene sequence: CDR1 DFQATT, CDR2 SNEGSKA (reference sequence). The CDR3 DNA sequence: TGCAGTGCTACGCGGACCTCGAACACCGGGGAGCTGTTTTTT. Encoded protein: CSATRTSNTGELFF.